The 21 T cell receptor beta chains given below trace back to one sample, sequenced in a study of siplizumab effects on memory and regulatory T cells. The data were produced by immunoSEQ multiplex PCR, yet TCRdb's version contains in-frame clones alone and is incomplete. The sample lists 97,000 or so clones, 80% to 95% occurring once. The sample consisted of CD4+ T cells sorted from blood. The receptors here all came from a human donor in good health.

This clone was seen once. The chain is built from TRBV28 and TRBJ2-6, with D possibly being TRBD1 or TRBD2 (6 bases each). The V end lost 5 bases, the J end lost 5 bases, and 16 bases lay between the germline ends. Germline CDR1 reads MDHEN; CDR2 reads SYDVKM. The CDR3 has 16 residues. CDR3 sequence (DNA): TGTGCCAGCAGTATTGGGGGGCGTCCTCGGGCCAACGTCCTGACTTTC. This encodes CASSIGGRPRANVLTF.

The chain joins TRBV5-7 to TRBJ1-3; D is undetermined. TRBV5-7 is marked as an open reading frame, function uncertain. Trimming stripped 0 bases from V and 0 bases from J, with 1 base between. The CDR3 has 13 amino acids. The CDR3 DNA sequence: TGTGCCAGCAGCTTGGCCTCTGGAAACACCATATATTTT. This gives the protein CASSLASGNTIYF.

This chain connects TRBV29-1 to TRBJ1-2; D not certain. CDR3 length equals 13 residues. CDR1 and CDR2 (germline): SQVTM, ANQGSEA. V was trimmed by 3 bases and J by 2 bases, leaving 10 bases between them. The CDR3 is CSVDRGPNYGYTF. CDR3 in DNA: TGCAGCGTTGATCGGGGTCCCAACTATGGCTACACCTTC.

The rearrangement joins TRBV5-4 to TRBJ2-3; weak D call: TRBD2 (5 bases). Trimming pared 3 bases from V and 5 bases from J, leaving 10 bases between. Germline V lookup: CDR1 SGHNT, CDR2 YYREEE (reference sequence). This CDR3 spans 13 amino acids. DNA of the CDR3: TGTGCCAGCAGCTCCGGGGAGCGAGATACGCAGTATTTT. Amino acid sequence: CASSSGERDTQYF.

The rearrangement joins TRBV5-8 to TRBJ1-1; no definite D call. The CDR3 is made up of 11 amino acids. Trimming took 1 base from V and 8 from J, leaving 6 bases between them. Per germline, CDR1 SGHTS and CDR2 YDEGEE. CDR3 amino acids: CASSLRQEAFF. The CDR3 DNA reads TGTGCCAGCAGCTTGCGGCAAGAAGCTTTCTTT. Full variable domain (missing parts from reference TRBV5-8 and TRBJ1-1): EAGVTQSPTHLIKTRGQQATLRCSPISGHTSVYWYQQALGLGLQFLLWYDEGEERNRGNFPPRFSGRQFPNYSSELNVNALELEDSALYLCASSLRQEAFFGQGTRLTVV.

The chain joins TRBV18 to TRBJ2-5, with 7 bases identical to TRBD2. V lost 1 base, J lost 3 bases, and 5 bases stayed unmatched. This CDR3 spans 15 amino acids. Per the germline V gene, CDR1 is KGHSH and CDR2 is LQKENI. The CDR3 nucleotides are TGTGCCAGCTCACCACGCTCCAGCGGGAAAGAGACCCAGTACTTC. This sequence encodes CASSPRSSGKETQYF.

The V call is TRBV5-6, the J call TRBJ1-5; D not resolved. With 0 bases removed from V and 5 bases from J, the gap between germline ends came to 3 bases. This CDR3 is built from 12 residues. CDR1 SGHDT and CDR2 YYEEEE come from the germline V gene. CDR3 residues: CASSLADQPQHF. For the CDR3, the DNA is TGTGCCAGCAGCTTGGCCGATCAGCCCCAGCATTTT.

The chain couples TRBV11-3 to TRBJ2-7; possibly TRBD2 for D (6 bases). CDR3 length equals 16 residues. Trimming removed 4 bases at V and 1 base at J, with 17 bases between. From germline, CDR1 is SGHNT and CDR2 YENEEA. This CDR3 reads CASSWRGMGRSYEQYF. CDR3 DNA: TGTGCCAGCAGCTGGCGCGGGATGGGGAGGTCCTACGAGCAGTACTTC.

The rearrangement uses TRBV18 and TRBJ1-1; D ambiguous. The CDR3 totals 18 residues. Germline loops: CDR1 KGHSH, CDR2 LQKENI. V gave up 1 base and J gave up 0 bases, with 18 bases separating them. The CDR3 sequence is CASSPQFGPHGVNTEAFF. The CDR3 nucleotides read TGTGCCAGCTCACCACAGTTCGGGCCACATGGGGTGAACACTGAAGCTTTCTTT.

The CDR3 loop is CASSPLSVMNTEAFF. The CDR3 region has the DNA TGTGCCAGCAGCCCCCTTTCAGTCATGAACACTGAAGCTTTCTTT. The chain uses TRBV9 and TRBJ1-1; no clear D. Per germline, CDR1 SGDLS and CDR2 YYNGEE. This CDR3 is 15 amino acids long. V was pared by 4 bases and J by 0 bases, with 13 bases between.

The chain combines TRBV7-3 with TRBJ2-1; weak D call: TRBD1 (5 bases). CDR1 and CDR2 from the germline V gene are SGHTA and FQGTGA. Trimming pared 1 base from V and 8 bases from J, leaving 12 bases between. This CDR3 is built from 14 residues. CDR3 coding DNA: TGTGCCAGCAGCTTAAGGGGCCCAGCCGATGAGCAGTTCTTC. Translation gives CASSLRGPADEQFF.

V is TRBV19 and J is TRBJ1-2; D uncertain. V was trimmed by 8 bases and J by 6 bases, leaving 13 bases between them. Per germline, CDR1 LNHDA and CDR2 SQIVND (reference sequence). The length of the CDR3 is 12 residues. The CDR3 is CASAFFPDGYTF. In nucleotides, the CDR3 is TGTGCCAGTGCCTTCTTCCCGGATGGCTACACCTTC.

The chain links TRBV6-1 to TRBJ2-5; D ambiguous. V lost 1 base and J lost 5, with 2 bases in between. The CDR3 length is 11 residues. CDR1 is MNHNS and CDR2 is SASEGT in the germline V gene. The CDR3 loop is CASSEVETQYF. DNA of the CDR3: TGTGCCAGCAGTGAAGTCGAGACCCAGTACTTC.

The V and J genes are TRBV6-1 and TRBJ1-3; TRBD1 aligns across 7 bases. The V segment lost 0 bases and the J segment 7 bases; nucleotides outside the gene matches: 9. Germline V gives CDR1 MNHNS, CDR2 SASEGT. This CDR3 region has 16 residues. CDR3 DNA: TGTGCCAGCAGTGAAGCTATTTTGACAGGGAAGAACACCATATATTTT. The encoded protein is CASSEAILTGKNTIYF.

The DNA for the CDR3 is TGTGCCAGCAGCACCCGCGGGGGCAGGGCCGACTATGGCTACACCTTC. This codes for CASSTRGGRADYGYTF. V usage is TRBV7-2 and J usage is TRBJ1-2; D might be TRBD1 (6 bases). This CDR3 has 16 residues. Germline V gene data show CDR1 as SGHTA and CDR2 as FQGNSA. V was shortened by 5 bases and J by 3 bases, with 19 bases between the two germline ends.

This CDR3 reads CASSLVWGAGVPYEQYF. CDR3 DNA: TGTGCCAGCAGCTTAGTGTGGGGAGCGGGAGTACCCTACGAGCAGTACTTC. The chain employs TRBV7-2 and TRBJ2-7, with TRBD2 matching 8 bases. V gave up 1 base and J gave up 2 bases; unmatched junction bases: 10. Germline loops: CDR1 SGHTA, CDR2 FQGNSA. The CDR3 is made up of 17 amino acids.

The chain joins TRBV28 to TRBJ2-7, with a possible D match to TRBD2 (5 bases). From germline, CDR1 is MDHEN and CDR2 SYDVKM. The CDR3 consists of 15 residues. Trimming took 3 bases from V and 0 from J, leaving 12 bases between them. The CDR3 DNA follows: TGTGCCAGCAGTTTCCCCCGGACTCTCTCCTACGAGCAGTACTTC. Translating gives CASSFPRTLSYEQYF. The full variable domain, with the rest looked up from reference TRBV28 and TRBJ2-7, is DVKVTQSSRYLVKRTGEKVFLECVQDMDHENMFWYRQDPGLGLRLIYFSYDVKMKEKGDIPEGYSVSREKKERFSLILESASTNQTSMYLCASSFPRTLSYEQYFGPGTRLTVT.

This sequence joins TRBV19 and TRBJ1-3; a possible D gene is TRBD1 (6 bases). Trimming took 4 bases from V and 4 from J, leaving 11 bases between them. The V gene's germline CDR1 is LNHDA and CDR2 SQIVND (reference sequence). The CDR3 contains 14 residues. The CDR3 protein is CASSNRVFGNTIYF. CDR3 coding DNA: TGTGCCAGTAGTAACAGGGTCTTCGGAAACACCATATATTTT.

This rearrangement joins TRBV15 to TRBJ2-5; unclear D gene. This CDR3 spans 13 amino acids. With 0 bases removed from V and 5 bases from J, the gap between germline ends came to 7 bases. Germline lookup yields CDR1 LNHNV and CDR2 YYDKDF (reference sequence). The CDR3 here is CATSRDLGETQYF. The CDR3 DNA is TGTGCCACCAGCAGAGATCTTGGGGAGACCCAGTACTTC.

CDR3 protein: CAWRQGADSYTF. CDR3 bases: TGTGCCTGGAGGCAGGGGGCGGACAGCTACACCTTC. The chain recombines TRBV30 with TRBJ1-2; 8 nucleotides line up with TRBD1. CDR3 length: 12 residues. Losses at the gene ends were 3 bases for V and 9 bases for J; bases not matched to a gene: 6. Germline lookup yields CDR1 GTSNPN and CDR2 SVGIG (reference sequence).

The CDR3 nucleotides read TGTGCCAGCAGCGTAGTAGGGTCCGGGGAGCTGTTTTTT. As protein: CASSVVGSGELFF. The chain is built from TRBV9 and TRBJ2-2; no reliable D call. Trimming took 0 bases from V and 6 from J, leaving 6 bases between them. In germline, CDR1 is SGDLS, CDR2 YYNGEE. The length of the CDR3 is 13 residues.